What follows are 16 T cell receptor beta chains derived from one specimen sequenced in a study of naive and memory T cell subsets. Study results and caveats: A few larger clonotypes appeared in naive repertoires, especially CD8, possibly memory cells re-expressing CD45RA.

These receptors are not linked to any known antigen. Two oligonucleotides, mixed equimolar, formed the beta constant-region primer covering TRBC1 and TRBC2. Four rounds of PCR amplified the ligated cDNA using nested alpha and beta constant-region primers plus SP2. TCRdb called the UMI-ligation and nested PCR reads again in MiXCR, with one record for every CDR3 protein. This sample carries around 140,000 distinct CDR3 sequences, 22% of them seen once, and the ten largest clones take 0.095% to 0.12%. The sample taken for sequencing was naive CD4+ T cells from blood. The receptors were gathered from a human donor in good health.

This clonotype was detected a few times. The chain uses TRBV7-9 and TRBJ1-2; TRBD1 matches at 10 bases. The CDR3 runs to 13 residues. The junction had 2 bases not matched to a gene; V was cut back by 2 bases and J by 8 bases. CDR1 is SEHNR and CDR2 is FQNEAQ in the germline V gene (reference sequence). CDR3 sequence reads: CASSLQTGGGYTF. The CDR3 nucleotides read TGTGCCAGCAGCTTACAGACAGGGGGCGGCTACACCTTC.

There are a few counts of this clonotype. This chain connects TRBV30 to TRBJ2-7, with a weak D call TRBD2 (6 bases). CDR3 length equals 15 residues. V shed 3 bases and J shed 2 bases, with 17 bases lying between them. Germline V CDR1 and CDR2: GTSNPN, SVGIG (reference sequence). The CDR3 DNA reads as TGTGCCTGGAGGCTTATGGGGGGTCGGACCTACGAGCAGTACTTC. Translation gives CAWRLMGGRTYEQYF. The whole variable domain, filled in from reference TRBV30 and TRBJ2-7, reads SQTIHQWPATLVQPVGSPLSLECTVEGTSNPNLYWYRQAAGRGLQLLFYSVGIGQISSEVPQNLSASRPQDRQFILSSKKLLLSDSGFYLCAWRLMGGRTYEQYFGPGTRLTVT.

This CDR3 is CASSLWGSTGELFF. In DNA form, the CDR3 reads TGCGCCAGCAGCCTCTGGGGCAGCACCGGGGAGCTGTTTTTT. The V call is TRBV4-1, the J call TRBJ2-2; TRBD1 is a possible D gene (5 bases). V gave up 4 bases and J gave up 4 bases, with 10 bases separating them. Germline CDR1 reads MGHRA; CDR2 reads YSYEKL. CDR3 length: 14 amino acids.

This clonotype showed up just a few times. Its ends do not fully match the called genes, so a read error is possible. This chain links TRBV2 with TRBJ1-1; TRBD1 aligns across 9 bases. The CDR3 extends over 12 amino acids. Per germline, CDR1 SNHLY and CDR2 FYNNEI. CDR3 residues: CASINRDRVFIF. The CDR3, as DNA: TGTGCCAGCATAAACCGGGACAGGGTTTTTATTTTT.

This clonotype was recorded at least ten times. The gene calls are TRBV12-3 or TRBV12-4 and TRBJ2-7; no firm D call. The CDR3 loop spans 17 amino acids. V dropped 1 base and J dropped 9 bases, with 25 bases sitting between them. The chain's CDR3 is CASSLGGTVFLRTTQYF. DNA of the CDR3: TGTGCCAGCAGTTTAGGGGGAACAGTCTTCCTACGGACGACGCAGTACTTC.

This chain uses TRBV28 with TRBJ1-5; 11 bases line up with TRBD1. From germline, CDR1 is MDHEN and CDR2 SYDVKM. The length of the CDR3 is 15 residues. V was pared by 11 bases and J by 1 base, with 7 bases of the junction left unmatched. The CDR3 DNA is TGTGCCGGAAGGACAGGGGGCCGGAGCAATCAGCCCCAGCATTTT. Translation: CAGRTGGRSNQPQHF.

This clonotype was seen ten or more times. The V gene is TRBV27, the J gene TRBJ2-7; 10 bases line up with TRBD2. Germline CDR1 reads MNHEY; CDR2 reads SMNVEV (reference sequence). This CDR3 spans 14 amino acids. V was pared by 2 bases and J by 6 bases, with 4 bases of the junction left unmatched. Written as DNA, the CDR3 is TGTGCCAGCAGTTTAGCCATAGCGGGAGGCGAGCAGTACTTC. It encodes CASSLAIAGGEQYF.

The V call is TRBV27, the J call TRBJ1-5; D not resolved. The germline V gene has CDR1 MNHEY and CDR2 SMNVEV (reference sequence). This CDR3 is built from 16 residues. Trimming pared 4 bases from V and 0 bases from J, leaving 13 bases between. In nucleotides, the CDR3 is TGTGCCAGCAGTTCCCGAGGTCCTTATAGCAATCAGCCCCAGCATTTT. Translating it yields CASSSRGPYSNQPQHF.

CDR3 coding DNA: TGTGCCAGCAGGCCAACTAGCTACGAGCAGTACTTC. Translated, it gives CASRPTSYEQYF. This chain links TRBV28 with TRBJ2-7; D may be TRBD2 (5 bases). This CDR3 is 12 amino acids long. CDR1 is MDHEN and CDR2 is SYDVKM in the germline V gene. V shed 6 bases and J shed 3 bases, with 9 bases lying between them.

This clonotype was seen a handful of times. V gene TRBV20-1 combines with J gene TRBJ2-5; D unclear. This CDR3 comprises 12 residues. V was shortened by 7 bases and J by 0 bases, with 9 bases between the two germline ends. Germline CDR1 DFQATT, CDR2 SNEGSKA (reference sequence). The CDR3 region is CSVALYQETQYF. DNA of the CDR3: TGCAGTGTCGCCCTGTACCAAGAGACCCAGTACTTC.

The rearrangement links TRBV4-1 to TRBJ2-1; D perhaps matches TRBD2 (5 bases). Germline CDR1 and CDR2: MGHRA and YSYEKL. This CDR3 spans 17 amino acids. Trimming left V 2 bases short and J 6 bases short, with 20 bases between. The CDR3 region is CASSQPPALVAFNEQFF. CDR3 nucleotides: TGCGCCAGCAGCCAACCACCGGCCCTGGTAGCGTTCAATGAGCAGTTCTTC.

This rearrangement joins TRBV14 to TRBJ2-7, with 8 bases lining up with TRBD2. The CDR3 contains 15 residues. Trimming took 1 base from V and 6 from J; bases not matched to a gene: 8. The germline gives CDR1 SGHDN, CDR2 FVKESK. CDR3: CASSQGGSGKAEQYF. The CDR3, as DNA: TGTGCCAGCAGCCAAGGGGGTAGCGGGAAAGCCGAGCAGTACTTC.

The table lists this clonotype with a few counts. This CDR3 reads CSASSGDTEAFF. The CDR3 DNA reads as TGCAGTGCTAGCTCAGGGGACACTGAAGCTTTCTTT. J is TRBJ1-1 and V is TRBV20-1; D may be TRBD1 (6 bases). CDR3 length: 12 amino acids. Trimming pared 3 bases from V and 3 bases from J, leaving 8 bases between. Germline CDR1 reads DFQATT; CDR2 reads SNEGSKA (reference sequence).

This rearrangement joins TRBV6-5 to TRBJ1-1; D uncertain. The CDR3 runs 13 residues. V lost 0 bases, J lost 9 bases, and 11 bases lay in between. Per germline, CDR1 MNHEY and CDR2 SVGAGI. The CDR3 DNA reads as TGTGCCAGCAGTTACTCGAACAGAGGAAAAGCTTTCTTT. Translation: CASSYSNRGKAFF.

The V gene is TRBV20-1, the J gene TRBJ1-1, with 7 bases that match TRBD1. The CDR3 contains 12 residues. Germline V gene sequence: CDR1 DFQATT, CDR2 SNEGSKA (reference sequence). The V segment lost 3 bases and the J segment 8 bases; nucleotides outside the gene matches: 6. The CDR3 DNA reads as TGCAGTGCTAGCCGGACAGGAGCAGAAGCTTTCTTT. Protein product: CSASRTGAEAFF.

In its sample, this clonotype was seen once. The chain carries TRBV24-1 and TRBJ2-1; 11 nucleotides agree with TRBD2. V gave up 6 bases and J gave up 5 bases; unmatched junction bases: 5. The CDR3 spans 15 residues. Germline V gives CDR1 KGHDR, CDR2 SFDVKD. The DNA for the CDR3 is TGTGCCACCAGTCCCCCTAGCGGGGGGAACAATGAGCAGTTCTTC. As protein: CATSPPSGGNNEQFF.